Presented here are 5 T cell receptor beta chains from one specimen sequenced in a study of brain T cells in children with intractable seizures. The protocol was immunoSEQ multiplex PCR, while the TCRdb copy is restricted to in-frame clones and leaves out a portion. The sample carries 65,000 to 85,000 clones, around 93% recorded once. The sample in question was peripheral blood, obtained at surgery. These receptor sequences come from a boy in the first two years of life with tuberous sclerosis and intractable seizures.

The V call is TRBV3-1 (or the pseudogene TRBV3-2), the J call TRBJ1-2; 7 bases agree with TRBD1. The V and J ends lost 8 bases and 2 bases, in that order; junction bases with no gene match: 11. CDR1 LGHDT and CDR2 YNNKEL come from the germline V gene (reference sequence). The CDR3 has 15 residues. The CDR3 reads CASGQGDSVNYGYTF. The CDR3 DNA follows: TGTGCCAGCGGGCAGGGGGATTCCGTGAACTATGGCTACACCTTC.

V usage is TRBV13 and J usage is TRBJ2-3; 8 bases align to TRBD2. The V gene's germline CDR1 is PRHDT and CDR2 FYEKMQ (reference sequence). Germline trimming cut 0 bases from V and 2 bases from J; bases unmatched to any gene: 7. The CDR3 loop spans 17 amino acids. The chain's CDR3 is CASSLGLRGGSTDTQYF. In nucleotides, the CDR3 is TGTGCCAGCAGCTTAGGCCTCCGCGGGGGGTCCACAGATACGCAGTATTTT.

The rearrangement joins TRBV4-1 to TRBJ2-5; 9 nucleotides align to TRBD2. V lost 1 base to trimming and J lost 2 bases; unmatched junction nucleotides: 2. CDR1 is MGHRA and CDR2 is YSYEKL in the germline V gene. The CDR3 length is 15 residues. DNA for the CDR3: TGCGCCAGCAGCCAAGGCGGGAGGGAACAAGAGACCCAGTACTTC. Protein: CASSQGGREQETQYF.

Only a few counts were recorded for this clone. J is TRBJ2-7 and V is TRBV28; 7 bases line up with TRBD2. The CDR3 covers 16 residues. V dropped 3 bases and J dropped 2; count of bases not matched to a gene: 10. Germline V lookup: CDR1 MDHEN, CDR2 SYDVKM. The CDR3 region is CASSFPPAGETYEQYF. The CDR3 region has the DNA TGTGCCAGCAGTTTTCCCCCGGCGGGAGAGACCTACGAGCAGTACTTC. The whole variable domain, filled in from reference TRBV28 and TRBJ2-7, reads DVKVTQSSRYLVKRTGEKVFLECVQDMDHENMFWYRQDPGLGLRLIYFSYDVKMKEKGDIPEGYSVSREKKERFSLILESASTNQTSMYLCASSFPPAGETYEQYFGPGTRLTVT.

The CDR3 loop is CASSFGQSSYNEQFF. In DNA, the CDR3 is TGTGCCAGCAGCTTCGGACAGTCCTCCTACAATGAGCAGTTCTTC. The V and J genes are TRBV27 and TRBJ2-1, with a tentative D call TRBD1 (6 bases). The CDR3 has 15 residues. Between the trimmed V and J ends, which lost 6 bases and 0 bases, there was a span of 12 bases. The germline CDR1 and CDR2 sequences are MNHEY and SMNVEV (reference sequence).